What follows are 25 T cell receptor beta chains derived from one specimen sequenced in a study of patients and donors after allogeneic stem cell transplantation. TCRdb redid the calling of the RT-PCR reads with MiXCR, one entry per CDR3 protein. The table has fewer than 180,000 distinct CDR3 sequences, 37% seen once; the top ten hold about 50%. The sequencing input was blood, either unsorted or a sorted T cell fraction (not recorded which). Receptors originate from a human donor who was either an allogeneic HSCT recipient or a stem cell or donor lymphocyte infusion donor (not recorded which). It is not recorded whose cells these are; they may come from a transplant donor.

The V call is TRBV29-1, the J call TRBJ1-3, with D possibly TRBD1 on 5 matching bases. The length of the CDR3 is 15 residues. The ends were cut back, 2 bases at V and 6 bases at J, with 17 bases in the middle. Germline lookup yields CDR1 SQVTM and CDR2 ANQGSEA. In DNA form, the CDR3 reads TGCAGCGTTGAAAGCACGGACATAAATGTAAACACCATATATTTT. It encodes CSVESTDINVNTIYF. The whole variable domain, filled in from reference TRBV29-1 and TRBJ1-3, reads SAVISQKPSRDICQRGTSLTIQCQVDSQVTMMFWYRQQPGQSLTLIATANQGSEATYESGFVIDKFPISRPNLTFSTLTVSNMSPEDSSIYLCSVESTDINVNTIYFGEGSWLTVV.

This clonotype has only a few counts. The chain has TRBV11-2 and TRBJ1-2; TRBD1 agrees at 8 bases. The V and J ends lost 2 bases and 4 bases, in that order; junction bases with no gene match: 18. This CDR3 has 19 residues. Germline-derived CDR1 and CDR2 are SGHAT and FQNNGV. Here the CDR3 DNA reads TGTGCCAGCAGCTTAAGTATAGCAGGGGGCGAAAGAGGCAGCTATGGCTACACCTTC. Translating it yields CASSLSIAGGERGSYGYTF.

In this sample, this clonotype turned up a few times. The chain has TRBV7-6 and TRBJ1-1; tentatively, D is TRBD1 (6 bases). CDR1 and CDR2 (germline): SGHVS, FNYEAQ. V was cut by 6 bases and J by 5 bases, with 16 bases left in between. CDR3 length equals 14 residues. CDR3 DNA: TGTGCCAGCAGTCCGAGGGGGTCGAGGACTGAAGCTTTCTTT. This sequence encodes CASSPRGSRTEAFF.

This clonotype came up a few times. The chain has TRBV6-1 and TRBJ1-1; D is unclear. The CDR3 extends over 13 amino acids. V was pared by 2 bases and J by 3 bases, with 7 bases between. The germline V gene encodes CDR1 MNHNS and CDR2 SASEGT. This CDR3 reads CASSETADTEAFF. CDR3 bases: TGTGCCAGCAGTGAAACGGCTGACACTGAAGCTTTCTTT.

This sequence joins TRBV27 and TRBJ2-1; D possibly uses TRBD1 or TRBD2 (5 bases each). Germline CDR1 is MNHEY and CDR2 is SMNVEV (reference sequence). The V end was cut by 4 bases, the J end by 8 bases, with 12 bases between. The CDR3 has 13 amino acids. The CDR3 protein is CASSSVRGHEQFF. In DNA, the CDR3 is TGTGCCAGCAGTTCGGTCCGGGGACATGAGCAGTTCTTC.

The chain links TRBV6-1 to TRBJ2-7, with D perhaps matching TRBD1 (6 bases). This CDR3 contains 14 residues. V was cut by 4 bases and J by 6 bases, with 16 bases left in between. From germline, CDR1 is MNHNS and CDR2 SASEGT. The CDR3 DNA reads TGTGCCAGCAGTGTTCGATCACAGGGATCCGAGCAGTACTTC. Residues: CASSVRSQGSEQYF.

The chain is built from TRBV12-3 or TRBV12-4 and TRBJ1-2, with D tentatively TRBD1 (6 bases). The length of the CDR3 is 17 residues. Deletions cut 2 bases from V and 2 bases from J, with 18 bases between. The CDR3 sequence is CASSLRQGSRSNYGYTF. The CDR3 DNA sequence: TGTGCCAGCAGTTTAAGGCAGGGGTCTCGATCGAACTATGGCTACACCTTC.

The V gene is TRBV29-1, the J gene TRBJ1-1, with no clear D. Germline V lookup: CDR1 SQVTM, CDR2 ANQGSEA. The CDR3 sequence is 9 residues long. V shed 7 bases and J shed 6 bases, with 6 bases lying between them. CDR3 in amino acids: CSGGSEAFF. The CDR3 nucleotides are TGCAGCGGGGGATCTGAAGCTTTCTTT.

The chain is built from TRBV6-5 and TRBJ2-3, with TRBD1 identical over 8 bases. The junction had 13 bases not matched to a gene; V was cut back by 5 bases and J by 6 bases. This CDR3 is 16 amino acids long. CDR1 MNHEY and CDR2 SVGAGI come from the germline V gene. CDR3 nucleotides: TGTGCCAGCAGTCGGTGGGACAGGCGAATGGAGGATACGCAGTATTTT. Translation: CASSRWDRRMEDTQYF.

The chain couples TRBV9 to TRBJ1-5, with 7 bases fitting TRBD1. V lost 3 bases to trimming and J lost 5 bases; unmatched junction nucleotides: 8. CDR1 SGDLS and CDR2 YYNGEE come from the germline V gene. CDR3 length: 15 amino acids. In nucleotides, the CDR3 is TGTGCCAGCAGCGCTTCAGGGGGGTCGGATCAGCCCCAGCATTTT. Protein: CASSASGGSDQPQHF.

CDR3 amino acids: CSVGKGSVTGELFF. The CDR3 bases are TGCAGCGTTGGCAAGGGGTCGGTCACCGGGGAGCTGTTTTTT. V usage is TRBV29-1 and J usage is TRBJ2-2; a weak D match, TRBD1 (5 bases). The CDR3 consists of 14 residues. Trimming cost V 4 bases and J 4 bases, with 13 bases left between them. From germline, CDR1 is SQVTM and CDR2 ANQGSEA.

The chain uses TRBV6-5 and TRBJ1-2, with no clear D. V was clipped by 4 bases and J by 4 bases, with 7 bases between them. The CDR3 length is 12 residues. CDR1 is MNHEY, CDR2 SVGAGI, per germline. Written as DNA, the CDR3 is TGTGCCAGCAGTTCAGACTTCTATGGCTACACCTTC. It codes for CASSSDFYGYTF.

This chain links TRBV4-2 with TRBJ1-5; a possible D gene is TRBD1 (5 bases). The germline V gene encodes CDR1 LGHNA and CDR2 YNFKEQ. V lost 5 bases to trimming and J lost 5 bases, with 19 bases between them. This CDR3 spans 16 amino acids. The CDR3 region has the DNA TGTGCCAGCAGCAAAACTGGGGGGTGGGCCTATCAGCCCCAGCATTTT. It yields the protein CASSKTGGWAYQPQHF.

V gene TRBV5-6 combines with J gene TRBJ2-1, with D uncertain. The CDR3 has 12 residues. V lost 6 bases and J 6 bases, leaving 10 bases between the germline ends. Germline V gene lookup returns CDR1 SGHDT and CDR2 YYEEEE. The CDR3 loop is CASTLLRNEQFF. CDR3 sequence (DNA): TGTGCCAGCACCCTCCTGCGCAATGAGCAGTTCTTC.

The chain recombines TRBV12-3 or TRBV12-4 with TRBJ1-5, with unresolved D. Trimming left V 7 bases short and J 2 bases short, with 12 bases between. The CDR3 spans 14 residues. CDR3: CASTKRRGNQPQHF. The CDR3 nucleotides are TGTGCCAGCACCAAGAGACGAGGCAATCAGCCCCAGCATTTT.

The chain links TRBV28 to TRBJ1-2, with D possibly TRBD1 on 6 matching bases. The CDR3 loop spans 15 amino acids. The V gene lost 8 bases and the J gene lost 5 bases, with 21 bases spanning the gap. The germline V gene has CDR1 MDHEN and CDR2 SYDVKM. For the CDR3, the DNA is TGTGCCAGCGGACCCGGGGGCAGGGAGTTGTATGGCTACACCTTC. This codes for CASGPGGRELYGYTF.

CDR3 nucleotides: TGTGCCAGCCAGACTGGAGCCCCCTATGGCTACACCTTC. Its protein is CASQTGAPYGYTF. The chain recombines TRBV28 with TRBJ1-2; D is unclear. The V gene's germline CDR1 is MDHEN and CDR2 SYDVKM. This CDR3 region has 13 residues. Trimming stripped 8 bases from V and 4 bases from J, with 14 bases between.

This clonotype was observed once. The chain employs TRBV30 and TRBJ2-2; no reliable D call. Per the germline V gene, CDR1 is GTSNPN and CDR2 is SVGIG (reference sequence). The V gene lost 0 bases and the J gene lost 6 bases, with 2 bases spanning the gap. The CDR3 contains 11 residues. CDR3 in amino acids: CAWSVSGELFF. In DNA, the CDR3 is TGTGCCTGGAGTGTCTCCGGGGAGCTGTTTTTT.

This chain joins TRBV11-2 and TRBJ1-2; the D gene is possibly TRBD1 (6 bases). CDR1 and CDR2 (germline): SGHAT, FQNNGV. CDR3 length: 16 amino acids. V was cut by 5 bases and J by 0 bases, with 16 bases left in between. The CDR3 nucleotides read TGTGCCAGCAGCCCGGAGGGGGGAATTTCTAACTATGGCTACACCTTC. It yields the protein CASSPEGGISNYGYTF.

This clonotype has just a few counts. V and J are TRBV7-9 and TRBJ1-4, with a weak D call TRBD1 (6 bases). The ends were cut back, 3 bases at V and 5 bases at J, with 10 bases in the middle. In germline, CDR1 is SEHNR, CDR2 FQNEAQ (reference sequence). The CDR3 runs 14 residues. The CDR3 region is CASSLDRRNEKLFF. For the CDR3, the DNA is TGTGCCAGCAGCTTGGACAGAAGAAATGAAAAACTGTTTTTT.

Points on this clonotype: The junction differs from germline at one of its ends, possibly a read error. The CDR3 DNA follows: TGTGCCAGCAGCTTAGAAGATTGGGGCTACCAAGAGACCCAGTACTTC. Protein product: CASSLEDWGYQETQYF. The chain is built from TRBV12-3 or TRBV12-4 and TRBJ2-5, with a tentative D call TRBD1 (5 bases). The CDR3 runs to 16 residues.

CDR3: CASPGGRGYPSSGNTIYF. CDR3 DNA sequence: TGTGCCAGTCCCGGGGGCAGGGGATACCCGAGCTCTGGAAACACCATATATTTT. The V call is TRBV12-3 or TRBV12-4, the J call TRBJ1-3, with D possibly TRBD1 on 6 matching bases. The CDR3 consists of 18 residues. V was cut by 9 bases and J by 0 bases, with 24 bases left in between.

The CDR3 here is CASSTRQDGTPYEQYF. The CDR3, as DNA: TGTGCCAGCAGCACCCGACAGGATGGTACTCCCTACGAGCAGTACTTC. This chain uses TRBV9 with TRBJ2-7; TRBD1 might be the D (6 bases). Germline CDR1 SGDLS, CDR2 YYNGEE. This CDR3 has 16 amino acids. V was clipped by 4 bases and J by 2 bases, with 19 bases between them.

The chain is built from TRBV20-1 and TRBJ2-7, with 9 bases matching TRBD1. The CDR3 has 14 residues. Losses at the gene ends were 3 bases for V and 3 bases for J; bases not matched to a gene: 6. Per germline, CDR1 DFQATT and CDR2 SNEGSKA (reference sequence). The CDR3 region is CSARGQGGYYEQYF. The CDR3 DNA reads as TGCAGTGCTAGGGGACAGGGTGGGTACTACGAGCAGTACTTC.

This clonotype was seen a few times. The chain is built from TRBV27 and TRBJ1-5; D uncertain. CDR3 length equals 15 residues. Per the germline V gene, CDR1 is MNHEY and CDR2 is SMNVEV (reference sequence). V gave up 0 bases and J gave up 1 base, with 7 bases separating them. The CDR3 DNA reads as TGTGCCAGCAGTTTATCGGCGGAGAGCAATCAGCCCCAGCATTTT. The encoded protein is CASSLSAESNQPQHF.